The source of this T cell receptor beta chain is a study of T cells after yellow fever vaccination. Whole-study context: Where fractions had low cell numbers, libraries were prepared from them with the SMART-Seq v4 Ultra Low Input RNA kit.

Template switching by 5'RACE produced TCR cDNA, adding a universal primer site and UMIs. TCRdb processed the 5' RACE reads anew with MiXCR; each CDR3 protein has one entry. The data contain 450,000 to 550,000 distinct CDR3 sequences, 21% of them seen just once; the ten biggest clones take up about 16%. Germline trimming cut 4 bases from V and 8 bases from J; bases unmatched to any gene: 4. CDR1 and CDR2 from the germline V gene are LNHDA and SQIVND (reference sequence). This CDR3 has 14 amino acids. For this clonotype: Its specificity is unknown.

Broader study findings: CD4 and CD8 compartments shared a small share of clonotypes, likely from convergent recombination.

This TCR derives from a man between 18 and 35 years old who received the YFV17D yellow fever vaccine. Material: PBMCs, obtained roughly 23 days after the first yellow fever vaccination. The chain recombines TRBV19 with TRBJ2-1; 11 bases align to TRBD2. CDR3 nucleotides: TGTGCCAGTAGTAATAGCGGGGGGGCCGATGAGCAGTTCTTC. It specifies CASSNSGGADEQFF.